Shown below are 3 T cell receptor beta chains from a single sample sequenced in a study of circulating CD8 cells and anti-PD-1 response in melanoma. The QIAseq Immune Repertoire TCR panel built the libraries from roughly 15 ng of total RNA. TCRdb processed the reads anew with MiXCR; each CDR3 protein has one entry. The table shows 1,200 or so distinct CDR3 sequences, with about a tenth occurring only once. From live CD3+CD8+TCRalphabeta+ cells, four PD-1 and/or TIGIT subsets were sorted. The sample in question was CD8+ T cells from PBMCs, obtained at baseline or after one month of anti-PD-1 therapy (not recorded which). These receptors were obtained from a human donor with melanoma.

This clonotype is labeled as medium-sized. The chain is built from TRBV27 and TRBJ2-3; 11 bases agree with TRBD2. J lost 4 bases, V lost 8 bases, and 5 bases had no gene match. Germline V CDR1 and CDR2: MNHEY, SMNVEV (reference sequence). The CDR3 extends over 14 amino acids. As DNA, the CDR3 is TGTGCCAGCGCCCTAGCGGGGGGTTCAGATACGCAGTATTTT. As protein: CASALAGGSDTQYF.

This clonotype was seen a few times. The genes are TRBV7-3 and TRBJ2-3; 8 bases agree with TRBD2. V lost 1 base to trimming and J lost 2 bases; unmatched junction nucleotides: 11. This CDR3 has 18 residues. Germline V gene sequence: CDR1 SGHTA, CDR2 FQGTGA. CDR3 nucleotides: TGTGCCAGCAGCTTAATCGGGCCAGCGGGGGAACTCACAGATACGCAGTATTTT. Protein product: CASSLIGPAGELTDTQYF.

This clonotype is medium-sized. This chain uses TRBV4-1 with TRBJ1-2; no definite D call. Germline lookup yields CDR1 MGHRA and CDR2 YSYEKL. The length of the CDR3 is 14 residues. The V end lost 2 bases, the J end lost 2 bases, and 9 bases lay between the germline ends. The CDR3 DNA reads as TGCGCCAGCAGCCAAACGGAGGAAAACTATGGCTACACCTTC. It specifies CASSQTEENYGYTF.